These 15 T cell receptor beta chains were all obtained from the same sample, sequenced in a study of shared clonotypes between healthy human individuals. Cells designated naive CD8 were CD45RO-negative and were positively selected for CCR7, with terminally differentiated effector memory CD45RA+ cells excluded. Method: immunoSEQ multiplex PCR; TCRdb's copy keeps in-frame clones and lacks some. The sample holds 550,000 to 600,000 clones, roughly 98% seen once. The specimen sequenced was naive CD8+ T cells sorted from blood. The receptors come from a man aged 25-45 years in good health.

The rearrangement links TRBV29-1 to TRBJ2-7; D is unclear. V lost 3 bases and J lost 6, with 9 bases in between. The CDR3 has 11 amino acids. In germline, CDR1 is SQVTM, CDR2 ANQGSEA. CDR3 DNA: TGCAGCGTTGATGACGGGTCCGAGCAGTACTTC. Protein sequence: CSVDDGSEQYF.

In nucleotides, the CDR3 is TGTGCCAGCAGCTTATTGGCCAGGCAGACCTACAATGAGCAGTTCTTC. This gives the protein CASSLLARQTYNEQFF. The V and J genes are TRBV11-2 and TRBJ2-1; D unclear. The germline V gene has CDR1 SGHAT and CDR2 FQNNGV. The CDR3 is 16 amino acids. Trimming removed 2 bases from V and 2 bases from J, with 13 bases in between.

In nucleotides, the CDR3 is TGTGCCAGCAGCTTGGGACTGTCTAGTGAGCAGTTCTTC. The encoded protein is CASSLGLSSEQFF. This sequence joins TRBV5-4 and TRBJ2-1, with unresolved D. V was clipped by 0 bases and J by 9 bases, with 10 bases between them. From germline, CDR1 is SGHNT and CDR2 YYREEE (reference sequence). The CDR3 is 13 amino acids.

V and J are TRBV7-2 and TRBJ1-2; 7 bases fit TRBD1. This CDR3 has 15 residues. J was trimmed by 0 bases and V by 5 bases; bases with no gene match: 6. Germline V gene data show CDR1 as SGHTA and CDR2 as FQGNSA. The CDR3 DNA reads TGTGCCAGCAGCACTACAGGGGTTGCTAACTATGGCTACACCTTC. It encodes CASSTTGVANYGYTF.

This chain joins TRBV7-9 and TRBJ2-1; 8 bases align to TRBD1. The trim removed 5 bases at V and 5 bases at J, leaving 8 bases unmatched. Germline V gene data show CDR1 as SEHNR and CDR2 as FQNEAQ (reference sequence). The CDR3 spans 15 residues. The CDR3 region has the DNA TGTGCCAGCAGCGTGACAGGGGACTTCGACAATGAGCAGTTCTTC. This codes for CASSVTGDFDNEQFF.

The chain couples TRBV5-1 to TRBJ1-4; D not certain. From germline, CDR1 is SGHRS and CDR2 YFSETQ. The CDR3 has 15 amino acids. The germline V and J ends were trimmed by 0 bases and 5 bases, with 11 bases remaining between them. The CDR3 DNA sequence: TGCGCCAGCAGCTTGGGTACGGAGATAAATGAAAAACTGTTTTTT. It codes for CASSLGTEINEKLFF.

This clone was counted a single time. This sample includes further DNA sequences coding for the same CDR3. This sequence joins TRBV4-1 and TRBJ1-4; tentative D call: TRBD1 (5 bases). V was clipped by 0 bases and J by 0 bases, with 8 bases between them. Germline assignment: CDR1 MGHRA and CDR2 YSYEKL. The CDR3 contains 16 residues. CDR3 sequence (DNA): TGCGCCAGCAGCCAAGATCCGGGACCAACTAATGAAAAACTGTTTTTT. As protein: CASSQDPGPTNEKLFF.

In its sample, this clone was seen once. The chain recombines TRBV7-9 with TRBJ2-1, with 9 bases identical to TRBD1. Germline-derived CDR1 and CDR2 are SEHNR and FQNEAQ (reference sequence). Trimming at V came to 3 bases and at J to 2 bases, leaving 14 bases not matched to a gene. This CDR3 contains 19 residues. The CDR3 bases are TGTGCCAGCAGCTTGTTGGGACAGGGTCCAGTCGGAACCTACAATGAGCAGTTCTTC. This encodes CASSLLGQGPVGTYNEQFF.

The rearrangement links TRBV7-6 to TRBJ2-1; D ambiguous. CDR1 and CDR2 from the germline V gene are SGHVS and FNYEAQ. The CDR3 consists of 13 residues. V gave up 4 bases and J gave up 5 bases, with 9 bases separating them. The CDR3 sequence: CASSYTRNNEQFF. In DNA, the CDR3 is TGTGCCAGCAGCTATACGCGGAACAATGAGCAGTTCTTC. Together with reference TRBV7-6 and TRBJ2-1, the CDR3 gives the full variable domain: GAGVSQSPRYKVTKRGQDVALRCDPISGHVSLYWYRQALGQGPEFLTYFNYEAQQDKSGLPNDRFSAERPEGSISTLTIQRTEQRDSAMYRCASSYTRNNEQFFGPGTRLTVL.

The chain is built from TRBV23-1 and TRBJ2-5; D call uncertain. TRBV23-1 is identified as an open reading frame with a role that is uncertain. Trimming shortened V by 4 bases and J by 0 bases, and 9 bases separated the two germline ends. This CDR3 spans 14 amino acids. The CDR3 reads CASSPLAYQETQYF. In nucleotides, the CDR3 is TGCGCCAGCAGTCCTCTGGCGTACCAAGAGACCCAGTACTTC.

This CDR3 is CSADPYMGGRSEREQFF. The CDR3 nucleotides are TGCAGCGCCGATCCCTATATGGGGGGGCGCTCCGAGCGTGAGCAGTTCTTC. The V and J genes are TRBV29-1 and TRBJ2-1; a possible D gene is TRBD2 (7 bases). Germline V gene data show CDR1 as SQVTM and CDR2 as ANQGSEA. The CDR3 consists of 17 residues. The V gene lost 7 bases and the J gene lost 9 bases, with 31 bases spanning the gap.

The CDR3 nucleotides read TGTGCCAGCAGCTCCCGGGGTCAGCCCCAGCATTTT. Protein sequence: CASSSRGQPQHF. The V and J genes are TRBV7-9 and TRBJ1-5; D not certain. Between the trimmed V and J ends, which lost 4 bases and 6 bases, there was a span of 7 bases. The CDR3 runs 12 residues. CDR1 and CDR2 from the germline V gene are SEHNR and FQNEAQ (reference sequence).

This chain connects TRBV4-1 to TRBJ1-5; D call uncertain. With 0 bases removed from V and 4 bases from J, the gap between germline ends came to 19 bases. Germline V gives CDR1 MGHRA, CDR2 YSYEKL. The CDR3 has 18 amino acids. In nucleotides, the CDR3 is TGCGCCAGCAGCCAAGATGCAAACTTACTAGGGTGGAATCAGCCCCAGCATTTT. Translated, it gives CASSQDANLLGWNQPQHF.

The V and J genes are TRBV11-3 and TRBJ2-5; no clear D gene. The germline CDR1 and CDR2 sequences are SGHNT and YENEEA. The CDR3 consists of 13 residues. V was cut by 5 bases and J by 0 bases, with 7 bases left in between. The CDR3 reads CASSARNQETQYF. DNA for the CDR3: TGTGCCAGCAGCGCCCGAAACCAAGAGACCCAGTACTTC.

The V call is TRBV20-1, the J call TRBJ2-7; no clear D. The V gene's germline CDR1 is DFQATT and CDR2 SNEGSKA (reference sequence). This CDR3 region has 10 residues. V dropped 6 bases and J dropped 5 bases, with 8 bases sitting between them. The CDR3 is CSAPMDEQYF. DNA of the CDR3: TGCAGTGCCCCTATGGACGAGCAGTACTTC.